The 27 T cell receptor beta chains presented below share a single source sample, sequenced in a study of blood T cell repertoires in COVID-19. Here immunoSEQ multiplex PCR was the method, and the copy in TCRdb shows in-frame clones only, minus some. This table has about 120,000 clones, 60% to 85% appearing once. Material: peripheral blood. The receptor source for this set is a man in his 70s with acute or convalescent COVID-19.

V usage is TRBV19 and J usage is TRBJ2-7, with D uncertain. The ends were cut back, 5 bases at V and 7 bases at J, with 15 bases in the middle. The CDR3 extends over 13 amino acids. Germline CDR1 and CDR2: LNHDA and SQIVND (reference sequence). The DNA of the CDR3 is TGTGCCAGTAGTCCCACGGGTGTGACTGAGCAGTACTTC. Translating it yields CASSPTGVTEQYF. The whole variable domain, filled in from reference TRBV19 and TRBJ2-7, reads DGGITQSPKYLFRKEGQNVTLSCEQNLNHDAMYWYRQDPGQGLRLIYYSQIVNDFQKGDIAEGYSVSREKKESFPLTVTSAQKNPTAFYLCASSPTGVTEQYFGPGTRLTVT.

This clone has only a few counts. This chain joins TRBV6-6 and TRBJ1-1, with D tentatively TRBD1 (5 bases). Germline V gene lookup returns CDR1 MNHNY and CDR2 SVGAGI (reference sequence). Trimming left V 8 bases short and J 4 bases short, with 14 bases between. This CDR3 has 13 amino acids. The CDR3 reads CASGGGSGTEAFF. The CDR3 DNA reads TGTGCCAGCGGCGGGGGAAGTGGCACTGAAGCTTTCTTT.

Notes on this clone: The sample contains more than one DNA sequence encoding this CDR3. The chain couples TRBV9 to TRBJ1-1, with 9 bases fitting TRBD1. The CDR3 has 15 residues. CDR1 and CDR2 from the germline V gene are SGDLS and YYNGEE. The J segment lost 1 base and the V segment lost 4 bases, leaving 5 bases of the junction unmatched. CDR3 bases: TGTGCCAGCAGCTCCCCGGGACAGGGGAACACTGAAGCTTTCTTT. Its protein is CASSSPGQGNTEAFF.

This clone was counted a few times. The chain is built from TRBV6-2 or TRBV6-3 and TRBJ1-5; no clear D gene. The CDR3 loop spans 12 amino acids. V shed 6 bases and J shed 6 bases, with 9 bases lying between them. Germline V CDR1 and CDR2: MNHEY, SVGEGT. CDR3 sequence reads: CASSLPVQPQHF. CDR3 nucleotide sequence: TGTGCCAGCAGCCTTCCGGTTCAGCCCCAGCATTTT.

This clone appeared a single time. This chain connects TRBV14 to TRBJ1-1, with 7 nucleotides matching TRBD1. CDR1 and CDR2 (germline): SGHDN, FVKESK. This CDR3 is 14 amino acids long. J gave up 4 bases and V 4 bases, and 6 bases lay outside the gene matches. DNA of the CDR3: TGTGCCAGCAGCCGGGCGACAGGGTTCACTGAAGCTTTCTTT. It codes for CASSRATGFTEAFF.

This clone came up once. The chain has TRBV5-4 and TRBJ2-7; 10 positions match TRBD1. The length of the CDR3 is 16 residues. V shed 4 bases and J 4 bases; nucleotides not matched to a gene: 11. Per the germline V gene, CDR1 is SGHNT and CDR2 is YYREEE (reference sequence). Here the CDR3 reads CASSTPGTGVNYEQYF. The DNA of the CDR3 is TGTGCCAGCAGCACCCCCGGGACAGGGGTGAATTACGAGCAGTACTTC.

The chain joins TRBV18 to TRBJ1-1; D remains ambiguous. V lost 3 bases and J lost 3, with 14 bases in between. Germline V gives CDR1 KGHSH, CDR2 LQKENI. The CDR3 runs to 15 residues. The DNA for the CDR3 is TGTGCCAGCTCACCGTTTGCCGGTCAGGACACTGAAGCTTTCTTT. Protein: CASSPFAGQDTEAFF.

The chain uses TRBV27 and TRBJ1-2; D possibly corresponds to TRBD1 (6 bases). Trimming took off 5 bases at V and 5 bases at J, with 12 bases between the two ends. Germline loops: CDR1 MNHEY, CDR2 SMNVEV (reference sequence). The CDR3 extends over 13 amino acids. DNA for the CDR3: TGTGCCAGCAGTCCCGGACAGTTTTATGGCTACACCTTC. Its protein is CASSPGQFYGYTF.

In DNA form, the CDR3 reads TGCGCCAGCAGCCTATACGGCCAAAGGGGGCCGAACACTGAAGCTTTCTTT. Residues: CASSLYGQRGPNTEAFF. The chain is built from TRBV5-1 and TRBJ1-1; 7 nucleotides align to TRBD1. Per germline, CDR1 SGHRS and CDR2 YFSETQ. CDR3 size: 17 residues. V shed 4 bases, J shed 1 base, and the junction held 13 bases outside the gene matches. The whole variable domain, filled in from reference TRBV5-1 and TRBJ1-1, reads KAGVTQTPRYLIKTRGQQVTLSCSPISGHRSVSWYQQTPGQGLQFLFEYFSETQRNKGNFPGRFSGRQFSNSRSEMNVSTLELGDSALYLCASSLYGQRGPNTEAFFGQGTRLTVV.

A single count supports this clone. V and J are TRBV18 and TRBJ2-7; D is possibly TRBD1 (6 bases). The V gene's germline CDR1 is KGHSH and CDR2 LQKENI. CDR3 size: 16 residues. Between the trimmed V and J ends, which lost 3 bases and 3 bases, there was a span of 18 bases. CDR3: CASSPTTGQFNYEQYF. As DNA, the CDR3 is TGTGCCAGCTCACCGACCACAGGGCAGTTCAACTACGAGCAGTACTTC.

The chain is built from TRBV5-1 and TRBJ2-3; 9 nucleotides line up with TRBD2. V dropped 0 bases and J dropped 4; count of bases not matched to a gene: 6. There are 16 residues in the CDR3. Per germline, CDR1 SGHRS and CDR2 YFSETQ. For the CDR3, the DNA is TGCGCCAGCAGCTTGGTTAGCGGGAGAGGGGCAGATACGCAGTATTTT. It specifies CASSLVSGRGADTQYF.

The CDR3 DNA is TGTGCCAGCAGTTCCAGGACACGACTTCAAGAGACCCAGTACTTC. The encoded protein is CASSSRTRLQETQYF. The V gene is TRBV27, the J gene TRBJ2-5; perhaps TRBD1 as D (5 bases). Between the trimmed V and J ends, which lost 4 bases and 2 bases, there was a span of 14 bases. Germline CDR1 MNHEY, CDR2 SMNVEV (reference sequence). The CDR3 length is 15 residues.

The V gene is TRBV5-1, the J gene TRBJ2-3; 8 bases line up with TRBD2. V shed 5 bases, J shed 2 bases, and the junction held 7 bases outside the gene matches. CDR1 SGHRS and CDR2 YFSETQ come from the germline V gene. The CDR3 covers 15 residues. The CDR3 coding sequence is TGCGCCAGCAGTTCTACGCGGGGGGACACAGATACGCAGTATTTT. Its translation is CASSSTRGDTDTQYF.

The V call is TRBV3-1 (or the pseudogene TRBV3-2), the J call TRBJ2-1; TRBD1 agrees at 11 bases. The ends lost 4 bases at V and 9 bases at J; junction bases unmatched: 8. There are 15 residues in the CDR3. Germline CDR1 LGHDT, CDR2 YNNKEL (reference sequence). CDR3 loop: CASSLKRGTGGEQFF. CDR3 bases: TGTGCCAGCAGCCTTAAACGCGGGACAGGGGGTGAGCAGTTCTTC.

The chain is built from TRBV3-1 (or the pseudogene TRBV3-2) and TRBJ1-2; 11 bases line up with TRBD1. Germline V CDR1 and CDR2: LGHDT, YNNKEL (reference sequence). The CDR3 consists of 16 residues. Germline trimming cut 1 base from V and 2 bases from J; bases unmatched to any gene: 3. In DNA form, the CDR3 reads TGTGCCAGCAGCCAAGCCTGGGACAGGGGGAACTATGGCTACACCTTC. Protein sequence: CASSQAWDRGNYGYTF.

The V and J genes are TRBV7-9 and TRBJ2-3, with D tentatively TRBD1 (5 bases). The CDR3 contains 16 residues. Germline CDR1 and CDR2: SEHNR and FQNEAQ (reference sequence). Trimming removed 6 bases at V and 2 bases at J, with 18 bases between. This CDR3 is CASRLSRSRDTDTQYF. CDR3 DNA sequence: TGTGCCAGCAGACTTAGTAGGTCCAGGGACACAGATACGCAGTATTTT.

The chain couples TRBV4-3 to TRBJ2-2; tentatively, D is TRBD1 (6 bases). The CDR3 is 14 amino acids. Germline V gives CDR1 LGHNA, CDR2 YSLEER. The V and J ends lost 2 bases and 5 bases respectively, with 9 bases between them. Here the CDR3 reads CASSQLQGTGELFF. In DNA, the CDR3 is TGCGCCAGCAGCCAACTTCAGGGGACCGGGGAGCTGTTTTTT.

The CDR3 nucleotides read TGTGCCAGCAGCTTAGGGCCGGGGGGCTCCTACAATGAGCAGTTCTTC. Translating it yields CASSLGPGGSYNEQFF. The V call is TRBV7-2, the J call TRBJ2-1; 7 positions agree with TRBD2. The CDR3 is 16 amino acids. Germline V gene data show CDR1 as SGHTA and CDR2 as FQGNSA. The junction had 3 bases not matched to a gene; V was cut back by 1 base and J by 0 bases. The full variable domain, completed using reference TRBV7-2 and TRBJ2-1, is GAGVSQSPSNKVTEKGKDVELRCDPISGHTALYWYRQSLGQGLEFLIYFQGNSAPDKSGLPSDRFSAERTGGSVSTLTIQRTQQEDSAVYLCASSLGPGGSYNEQFFGPGTRLTVL.

The CDR3 DNA follows: TGTGCCAGCAGTTCCGGGACAGGATCTATTACTAACTATGGCTACACCTTC. Its translation: CASSSGTGSITNYGYTF. The chain is built from TRBV2 and TRBJ1-2, with 8 bases identical to TRBD1. Germline CDR1 is SNHLY and CDR2 is FYNNEI. There are 17 residues in the CDR3. The V and J ends lost 5 bases and 0 bases, in that order; junction bases with no gene match: 11.

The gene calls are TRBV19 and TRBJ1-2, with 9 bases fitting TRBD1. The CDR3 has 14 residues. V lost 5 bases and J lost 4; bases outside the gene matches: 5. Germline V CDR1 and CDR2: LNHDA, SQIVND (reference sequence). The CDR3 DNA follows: TGTGCCAGTAGTCCGGGACAGGGTACCTATGGCTACACCTTC. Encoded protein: CASSPGQGTYGYTF.

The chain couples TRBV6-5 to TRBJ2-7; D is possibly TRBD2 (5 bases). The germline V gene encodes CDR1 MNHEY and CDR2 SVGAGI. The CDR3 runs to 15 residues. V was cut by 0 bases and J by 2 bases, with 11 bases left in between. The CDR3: CASSYSTGSAYEQYF. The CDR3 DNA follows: TGTGCCAGCAGTTACTCAACGGGGTCAGCCTACGAGCAGTACTTC.

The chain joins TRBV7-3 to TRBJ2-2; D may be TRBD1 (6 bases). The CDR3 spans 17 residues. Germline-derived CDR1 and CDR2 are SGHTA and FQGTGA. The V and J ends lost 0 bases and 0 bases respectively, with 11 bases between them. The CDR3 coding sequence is TGTGCCAGCAGCTTAACTAAACAGGGACCGAACACCGGGGAGCTGTTTTTT. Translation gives CASSLTKQGPNTGELFF.

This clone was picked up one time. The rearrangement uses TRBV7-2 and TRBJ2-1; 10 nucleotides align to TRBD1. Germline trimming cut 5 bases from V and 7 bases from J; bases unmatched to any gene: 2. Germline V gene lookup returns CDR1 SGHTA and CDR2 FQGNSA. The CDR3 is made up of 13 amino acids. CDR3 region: CASSADRGNEQFF. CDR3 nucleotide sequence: TGTGCCAGCAGCGCGGACAGGGGGAATGAGCAGTTCTTC.

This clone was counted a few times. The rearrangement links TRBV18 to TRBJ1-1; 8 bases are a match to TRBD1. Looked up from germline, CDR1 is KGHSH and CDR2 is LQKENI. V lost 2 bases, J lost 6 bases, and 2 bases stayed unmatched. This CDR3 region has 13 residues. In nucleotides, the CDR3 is TGTGCCAGCTCACCAGACAGGGGCTCTGAAGCTTTCTTT. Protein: CASSPDRGSEAFF. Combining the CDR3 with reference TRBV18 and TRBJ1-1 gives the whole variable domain NAGVMQNPRHLVRRRGQEARLRCSPMKGHSHVYWYRQLPEEGLKFMVYLQKENIIDESGMPKERFSAEFPKEGPSILRIQQVVRGDSAAYFCASSPDRGSEAFFGQGTRLTVV.

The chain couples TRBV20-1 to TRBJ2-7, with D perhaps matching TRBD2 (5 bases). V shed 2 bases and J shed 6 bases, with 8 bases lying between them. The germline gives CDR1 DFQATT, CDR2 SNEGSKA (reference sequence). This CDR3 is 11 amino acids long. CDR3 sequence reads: CSARSGFEQYF. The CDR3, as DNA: TGCAGTGCTAGATCGGGGTTCGAGCAGTACTTC.

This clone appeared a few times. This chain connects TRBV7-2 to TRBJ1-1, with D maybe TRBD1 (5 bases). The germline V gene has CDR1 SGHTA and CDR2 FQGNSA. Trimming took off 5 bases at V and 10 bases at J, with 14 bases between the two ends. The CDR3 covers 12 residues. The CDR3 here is CASSPTEYGAFF. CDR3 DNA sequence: TGTGCCAGCAGCCCGACAGAGTATGGAGCTTTCTTT.

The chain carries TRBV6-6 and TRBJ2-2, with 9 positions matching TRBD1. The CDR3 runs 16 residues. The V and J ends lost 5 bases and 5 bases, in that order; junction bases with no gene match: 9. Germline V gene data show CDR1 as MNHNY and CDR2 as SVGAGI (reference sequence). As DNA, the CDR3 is TGTGCCAGCAGTCAGACAGGGGGAACGGGGACCGGGGAGCTGTTTTTT. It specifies CASSQTGGTGTGELFF.